The sequence of this T cell receptor beta chain was determined in a study of shared clonotypes between healthy human individuals (dated by TCRdb to about 2020). Background for the entire study: The cohort comprised a couple of women and a few men aged 18 to 49 years. For each donor, CD4 naive and CD4 memory were each given three plates, CD8 naive was given two plates, and CD8 memory was given one plate. To estimate repertoire size and how much clonotypes are shared between individuals, the study performed deep sequencing of blood TCR repertoires from roughly five healthy adults. To increase sequencing depth and limit assay-specific biases, TCR repertoire library preparation and sequencing were carried out by different laboratories using diverse techniques. Leukapheresis yielded between about 0.94 and 9.5 billion PBMCs per donor. The investigation overall reported the following: Across a few donors, around 5.4% of naive CD4, roughly 3.5% of naive CD8, approximately 2.5% of memory CD4, and 0.4% to 0.45% of memory CD8 clonotypes were shared. Because the study included only a small number of donors, the genetic and exposure-history diversity represented was limited. Pairwise subsampling led to the expectation that sequencing depth would affect the degree of clonotype sharing among donors. Higher generation probabilities were observed for clonotypes shared by all four sorted-subset donors than for non-shared clonotypes. Larger estimated clonotype richness was generally found for naive subsets than for memory subsets. Incomplete sequencing was indicated by rarefaction of sorted-subset datasets, despite the large sequencing depth. Only blood was sampled, and tissue TCR repertoires likely differ from those in blood.

CDR1 SGHDN and CDR2 FVKESK are derived from the germline V gene. V is pruned by 1 base and J by 1 base, leaving 7 bases of the junction without a gene match. Taken from cysteine to phenylalanine, the CDR3 has 16 residues. Left in the record is the CDR3 DNA by itself, 48 bases read in frame from the first base. CD8 naive samples were obtained by positive selection for CCR7 among CD45RO-negative cells, yielding a CD45RA+CCR7+ population from which TemRA cells were excluded. Healthy HIV-negative adults with no recently reported acute infections or vaccinations were included as donors. All donors were Caucasian adults living in Nashville, Tennessee, USA. Blood was obtained by leukapheresis, after which PBMCs were separated by Ficoll-Histopaque density gradient centrifugation and cryopreserved in liquid nitrogen vapor phase. Analytical flow cytometry was used to check the purity and quantity of every magnetically sorted T cell population. Genomic DNA was isolated from every sorted fraction and measured by UV absorbance on a Nanodrop 2000c.

Using the deep immunoSEQ assay, TCR CDR3 regions were amplified from genomic DNA by multiplex PCR. Extracted genomic DNA from each cell subset was distributed evenly across all wells of several immunoSEQ 96-well plates, and each plate was treated as a replicate. Each replicate PCR for sorted subsets received around 210 ng genomic DNA, equal to about 29,000 T cell genomes. Purified libraries were quantified with a Qubit 3.0 fluorometer, sized on a Bioanalyzer 2100, and re-quantified with the KAPA Library Quantification kit. A separate single-read 150-cycle Illumina NextSeq 550 flow cell was used to sequence each immunoSEQ 96-well plate. Processing in the source paper ran as follows. Because the immunoSEQ output included only junctional sequences and no quality scores, the filtering could not be the same as the filtering used for full-length reads. Sequences were annotated with PyIR, a Python wrapper for IgBLAST v1.9, using IMGT germline references to assign V/J genes and CDR3. Reads were removed for weak V/J assignments (E-value above 1e-6), missing CDR3, stop codons, out-of-frame junctions, or ambiguous translated residues. A V3J clonotype was defined by an identical inferred V gene, J gene, and CDR3 amino acid sequence. Percentage overlap between repertoires was computed as shared unique clonotypes divided by the size of the smaller repertoire. Richness of each repertoire was evaluated using RTK rarefaction, the Chao1 estimator, and Recon v2.1 estimates of unobserved clonotypes. For all TCRbeta clonotypes obtained by the gDNA method from a few donors, generation probabilities were computed with OLGA. In TCRdb, the immuneACCESS table is reduced to in-frame sequences with V and J assigned. These tables do not hold every clone; where another copy was compared, an unresolved V gene accounts for under half, and the others remain unexplained. The V and J calls and clone size come from that table; D and trimming were worked out from the DNA. The sample table holds about 1.9 million clones, of which 93% were seen once. The ten most abundant clones make up over 1.5% of the sample.

As to this clone: Its binding antigen is unknown. Within one base of it there is no much larger clone, and no base qualities were kept.

Recombination joined TRBV14 with TRBJ2-7, with 7 bases aligning to TRBD1. The specimen was naive CD8+ T cells from PBMCs. The cell subset or site label, read with the paper, signifies: CD45RA+CCR7+. The TCR comes from a man between 18 and 35 years old in good health. Some clones in this sample may be carry-over from other donors' samples. CDR3 protein: CASSQGLWGQSYEQYF. The DNA sequence reads TGTGCCAGCAGCCAAGGTTTATGGGGACAGTCCTACGAGCAGTACTTC.